These T cell receptor beta chains were read from a single sample in a study of T-cell memory formation after mild COVID-19. One entry per CDR3 protein results from TCRdb running MiXCR on the 5' RACE reads. The sample carries 45,000 or so distinct CDR3 sequences, less than 8% recorded once. The sample taken for sequencing was PBMCs or a T cell subset sorted from them (not recorded which). The receptors originated from an adult who had mild COVID-19 (a few samples of this study predate the infection). Cell type and time point are not known. The CDR3 runs from the conserved cysteine through the conserved F or W. The D gene is left open where the match is weak. Clone sizes are given selectively: once, few, many, or a class where the clone is expanded.

d_call j_call cdr3_length v_call clone_size cdr3_aa
NA TRBJ2-3 15 TRBV6-5 many CASSPGVARTDTQYF
NA TRBJ2-1 14 TRBV15 many CATSHYAGRNEQFF
NA TRBJ2-7 16 TRBV5-5 many CASSFFRAGQSYEQYF
NA TRBJ2-1 15 TRBV7-2 medium-sized CASSATGISYNEQFF
TRBD2 TRBJ2-7 15 TRBV3-1 many CASSRTSGGAYEQYF
NA TRBJ2-1 14 TRBV3-1 many CASSLPANYNEQFF
TRBD2 TRBJ2-1 15 TRBV7-2 many CASSTSGRVGNEQFF
NA TRBJ2-5 15 TRBV19 few CASSTSGRREGTQYF
TRBD1 TRBJ1-5 18 TRBV7-6 many CASSLVGTGGEANQPQHF
TRBD1 TRBJ2-1 13 TRBV12-3/TRBV12-4 NA CASRPGQETEQFF
TRBD2 TRBJ2-7 14 TRBV20-1 many CSATQSAGAYEQYF
NA TRBJ2-2 16 TRBV18 many CASSPPGLKNTGELFF
NA TRBJ1-1 11 TRBV6-6 NA CASRFDTEAFF
TRBD2 TRBJ2-1 16 TRBV9 many CASSVVRGGRISEQFF
NA TRBJ2-3 16 TRBV5-1 many CASSLAQVTGTDTQYF
NA TRBJ2-3 14 TRBV7-9 many CASSLVADTDTQYF
TRBD2 TRBJ2-2 16 TRBV12-3/TRBV12-4 few CASNTGRLTGTGELFF
NA TRBJ1-2 15 TRBV5-1 many CASSLPGTSNYGYTF
NA TRBJ1-2 13 TRBV29-1 many CSVEDPSRDGYTF
TRBD1 TRBJ2-5 16 TRBV12-3/TRBV12-4 many CASSRHRTGSQETQYF
TRBD2 TRBJ2-1 15 TRBV7-2 many CASSFSGRAYNEQFF
NA TRBJ2-1 16 TRBV9 NA CASSVRLAPLRNEQFF
NA TRBJ1-6 11 TRBV20-1 many CSATNGSPLHF
TRBD1 TRBJ2-7 16 TRBV9 many CASSGGTGASSYEQYF
TRBD2 TRBJ2-7 15 TRBV5-4 NA CASSQGLAGRDEQYF
NA TRBJ1-1 11 TRBV12-3/TRBV12-4 many CASGESTEAFF
TRBD2 TRBJ2-1 16 TRBV11-3 NA CASSLDLSGGYNEQFF
TRBD2 TRBJ2-5 16 TRBV5-1 few CASSLAKTSGQETQYF
TRBD1 TRBJ1-2 14 TRBV27 few CASRPQGANYGYTF
TRBD1 TRBJ2-3 14 TRBV3-1 NA CASRWTGSTDTQYF
NA TRBJ1-4 13 TRBV12-3/TRBV12-4 few CASRESGREKLFF
NA TRBJ1-1 14 TRBV7-6 many CASSLQAGDTEAFF
TRBD2 TRBJ2-3 14 TRBV5-1 many CASSDTSGGPTQYF
NA TRBJ1-6 14 TRBV3-1 few CASSQGQAGSPLHF
TRBD2 TRBJ2-3 15 TRBV4-3 medium-sized CASSQEGGRAGTQYF
NA TRBJ2-7 15 TRBV21-1 NA CASSSPSGYSYEQYF
TRBD1 TRBJ2-7 11 TRBV3-1 many CASRQGYEQYF
NA TRBJ1-5 14 TRBV12-3/TRBV12-4 many CASSEALQTQPQHF
NA TRBJ2-1 17 TRBV18 many CASSPPSGSPSYNEQFF
NA TRBJ1-4 12 TRBV3-1 NA CASSQHGEKLFF
TRBD1 TRBJ2-5 13 TRBV19 many CASSQGAGETQYF
NA TRBJ1-2 11 TRBV25-1 many CASSHNYGYTF
TRBD1 TRBJ1-6 16 TRBV5-4 NA CASSLVRGGGNSPLHF
NA TRBJ2-3 16 TRBV5-1 many CASSLASGALGDTQYF